This TCR beta chain was recovered during a study of shared clonotypes between healthy human individuals. Whole-study context: Per donor, three plates held CD4 naive cells, three held CD4 memory, two held CD8 naive and one held CD8 memory.

On sorted subsets, replicate PCRs used 200 to 250 ng DNA, or 27,000 or so T cell genomes. In the original workflow: Junction-only immunoSEQ data arrived without quality scores, meaning filtering differed. The assay was immunoSEQ multiplex PCR, and TCRdb's table has in-frame clones only and misses some. V and J calls and clone size come straight from that table; D and trimming were deduced from the DNA. Of some 2,500,000 clones listed, just under 95% are singletons. This CDR3 is built from 16 residues. Germline V CDR1 and CDR2: MDHEN, SYDVKM. V shed 6 bases and J 2 bases; nucleotides not matched to a gene: 9.

This clonotype was obtained from a man younger than 35 in good health. Some clones in this sample may be carry-over from other donors' samples. The chain is built from TRBV28 and TRBJ1-1; 10 bases are shared with TRBD1. Source material: naive CD4+ T cells from PBMCs. Specified subset: CD45RA+ positively selected. For the CDR3, the DNA is TGTGCCAGCAGACCCCGGGACAGGGGACGTAACACTGAAGCTTTCTTT. It translates to CASRPRDRGRNTEAFF.